This T cell receptor beta chain was identified during a study of blood T cell repertoires in COVID-19. About the study: The study drew acute and convalescent COVID-19 samples from the United States, Italy and Spain.

This clone has just one count. Clones were read by immunoSEQ multiplex PCR, and TCRdb kept only the in-frame ones, dropping some. The sample lists around 58,000 clones, about nine tenths occurring once. The CDR3 is 14 residues long. The V gene end was trimmed by 7 bases and the J gene end by 1 base; junction bases not matched to a gene: 6. The V gene's germline CDR1 is LNHDA and CDR2 SQIVND (reference sequence). The receptor's source is a woman aged 55 to 70 with active or convalescent COVID-19. This chain joins TRBV19 and TRBJ1-2, with 7 bases lining up with TRBD1. The sample taken for sequencing was peripheral blood. CDR3 coding DNA: TGTGCCAGTATGGAAGGGGGCATTAACTATGGCTACACCTTC. Amino acids: CASMEGGINYGYTF.